This T cell receptor beta chain was identified in a study of blood T cell repertoires in COVID-19. Study context: Collection of acute and convalescent COVID-19 samples took place in the United States, Italy and Spain.

Donors were grouped by their self-reported clinical history. The V gene lost 11 bases and the J gene lost 2 bases, with 24 bases spanning the gap. The CDR3 length is 16 residues. Germline V gene data show CDR1 as LGHNT and CDR2 as FRNRAP. Profiling relied on immunoSEQ multiplex PCR, and the TCRdb table lists in-frame clones only, not all of them. The table shows about 170,000 clones, with roughly nine tenths occurring only once. This clonotype was obtained from a human donor with acute COVID-19. The donor label of this sample is uncertain. The sample was PBMCs or T cells enriched from blood (not recorded which). The chain has TRBV12-5 and TRBJ1-2, with D tentatively TRBD1 (6 bases). CDR3 sequence: CAYLRGGARLNYGYTF. As DNA, the CDR3 is TGTGCTTACCTTAGGGGGGGAGCAAGATTGAACTATGGCTACACCTTC.